This TCR beta chain derives from a study of blood T cell repertoires in COVID-19 (dated by TCRdb to about 2020). Regarding the complete study: Collaborator samples came from the United States, Italy and Spain and covered acute and convalescent phases of COVID-19. The material from the prospective study consisted of cDNA or gDNA derived from T cells, B-cell-depleted T cells, or PBMCs. Deeply sampled blood TCRbeta repertoires from subjects exposed to, actively infected with, or recovered from COVID-19 were included in the dataset. The repertoires were released in a freely available public database intended as a resource for research on the immune response to SARS-CoV-2. The samples were drawn from two sources: the first 160 participants of the ongoing ImmuneRACE study, and 1,254 subjects contributed by 6 global collaborators. Nearly every sample came with metadata listing a de-identified subject ID, COVID-19 status, age in years and sex. Where available, HLA class I and class II types were obtained from metadata supplied by the sample provider rather than from assay-based typing.

The immunoSEQ Assay, a bias-controlled multiplex PCR, was used to amplify TCRbeta CDR3 regions from genomic DNA. Concerning the study's data processing: Nucleated cell counts per sample were estimated from amplification of reference gene primers within the assay. To quantify the absolute abundance of each unique TCRbeta CDR3 rearrangement, sequence reads were collapsed and filtered. For each sample, productive Simpson clonality was calculated as the square root of Simpson's diversity index across productive rearrangements. Entries here come from immuneACCESS through TCRdb and include only in-frame sequences with V and J called. Some clones fail to appear in such tables; in the studies checked, an unresolved V gene covers under half of the shortfall, and the cause of the remainder is unknown. That table gives V, J and clone size, and the DNA gave D and trimming. Within this sample are 310,000 or so clones, with 90% of them counted one time only. Of the sample, more than 0.95% falls within the top ten clones.

Overall study results and their limits: The amount of clinical and demographic metadata varied by source and participant and was provided uncurated.

In regard to this clone: Its antigen specificity is not known. No per-base quality is available; no much larger clone lies one base away.

V and J lose 5 bases and 1 base, and a span of 10 bases separates them. CDR3 length: 14 amino acids, cysteine to phenylalanine. Only CDR3 DNA remains: 42 bases, in frame from the first base. CDR1 and CDR2 (SGHTA, FQGTGA) derive from the germline V gene. Participants in the prospective study were enrolled through a virtual design, were aged about 18 to 100 years, and lived in approximately 25 United States geographic areas. In the prospective study, cohorts were assigned on the basis of participant-reported clinical history obtained from a screening survey and a study questionnaire. Recovered participants in ImmuneRACE Cohort 3 were defined as having two consecutive negative NP/OP PCR tests, clearance from a healthcare professional, or resolution of symptoms. Mobile phlebotomists in the prospective study collected whole blood, serum and a nasopharyngeal or oropharyngeal swab from every participant. Additional blood draws and questionnaires over an approximately two-month period could optionally be provided by prospective study participants. Before DNA extraction, prospective study blood samples were shipped either frozen or at room temperature.

The specimen sequenced was PBMCs or T cells enriched from blood (not recorded which). This TCR came from a woman in her 30s who had recovered from COVID-19. This sequence uses TRBV7-3 and TRBJ2-3; TRBD1 might be the D gene, on 6 matching bases. The nucleotide sequence reads as follows: TGTGCCAGCAGCCAACACAGGGGCACAGATACGCAGTATTTT. Its translation is CASSQHRGTDTQYF.